Sequencing of this T cell receptor beta chain was carried out in a study of shared clonotypes between healthy human individuals. Whole-study results and caveats: Some clonotypes were shared by all four sorted-subset donors, while others were not shared. The non-shared ones had lower generation probabilities than the shared ones. Clonotypes that were shared across four donors made up about 4.5% of naive CD4 clonotypes.

Donors comprised healthy HIV-negative adults lacking recent acute infections or vaccinations. This clone was observed a few times. Its antigen is unknown. Germline values: CDR1 SGHTA, CDR2 FQGTGA. V was cut by 3 bases and J by 3 bases, with 8 bases left in between. This CDR3 is built from 14 residues. Clones were read by immunoSEQ multiplex PCR, and TCRdb kept only the in-frame ones, dropping some. The table shows approximately 2.5 million clones, with more than 90% occurring only once. This receptor was obtained from a man aged 18 to 35 in good health. The sequenced sample was naive CD4+ T cells sorted from blood. As for subset: CD45RA+ positively selected. This chain links TRBV7-3 with TRBJ2-2; perhaps D is TRBD1 or TRBD2 (5 bases each). CDR3 nucleotide sequence: TGTGCCAGCAGCTTTGGGACGTACACCGGGGAGCTGTTTTTT. Translated: CASSFGTYTGELFF.